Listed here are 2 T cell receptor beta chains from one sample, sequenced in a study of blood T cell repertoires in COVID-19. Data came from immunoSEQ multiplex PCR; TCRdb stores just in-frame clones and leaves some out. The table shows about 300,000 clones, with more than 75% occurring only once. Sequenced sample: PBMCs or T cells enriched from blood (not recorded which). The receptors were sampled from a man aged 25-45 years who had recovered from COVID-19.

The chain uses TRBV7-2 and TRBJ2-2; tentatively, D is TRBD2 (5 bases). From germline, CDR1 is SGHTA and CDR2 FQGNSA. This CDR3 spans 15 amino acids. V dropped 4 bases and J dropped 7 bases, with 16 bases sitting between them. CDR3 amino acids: CASSYLPKADGELFF. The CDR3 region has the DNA TGTGCCAGCAGCTACCTCCCCAAAGCGGACGGGGAGCTGTTTTTT.

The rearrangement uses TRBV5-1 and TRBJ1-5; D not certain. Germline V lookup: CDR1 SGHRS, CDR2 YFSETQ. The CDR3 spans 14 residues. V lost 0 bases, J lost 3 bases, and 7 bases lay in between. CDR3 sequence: CASSLGLNNQPQHF. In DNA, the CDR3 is TGCGCCAGCAGCTTGGGACTGAACAATCAGCCCCAGCATTTT. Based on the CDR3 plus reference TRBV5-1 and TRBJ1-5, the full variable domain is KAGVTQTPRYLIKTRGQQVTLSCSPISGHRSVSWYQQTPGQGLQFLFEYFSETQRNKGNFPGRFSGRQFSNSRSEMNVSTLELGDSALYLCASSLGLNNQPQHFGDGTRLSIL.